The present TCR beta chain was sequenced within a study of blood T cell repertoires in COVID-19. In its sample, this clone was seen a few times. Original data processing: Reference gene primer amplification in the assay estimated nucleated cell counts. Sequencing was performed with immunoSEQ multiplex PCR; in TCRdb, only in-frame clones are kept and a portion is missing. V and J calls and clone size are copied from that table; D and trimming were computed from the DNA. Altogether fewer than 150,000 clones are present, over 80% being singletons, with the ten largest covering more than 15%. Two negative PCRs, clearance, or symptom resolution characterized the recovered Cohort 3 donors. Input material: PBMCs or T cells enriched from blood (not recorded which). This TCR was recovered from a man in his thirties or forties who had recovered from COVID-19.

CDR3 sequence reads: CASSLGGRGRGSYEQYF. The CDR3 DNA is TGCGCCAGCAGCTTGGGGGGCAGGGGGCGAGGTTCCTACGAGCAGTACTTC. The rearrangement joins TRBV5-1 to TRBJ2-7; 8 nucleotides line up with TRBD1. V was clipped by 0 bases and J by 1 base; unmatched bases: 9. Germline V CDR1 and CDR2: SGHRS, YFSETQ. The CDR3 is made up of 17 amino acids. Combining the CDR3 with reference TRBV5-1 and TRBJ2-7 gives the whole variable domain KAGVTQTPRYLIKTRGQQVTLSCSPISGHRSVSWYQQTPGQGLQFLFEYFSETQRNKGNFPGRFSGRQFSNSRSEMNVSTLELGDSALYLCASSLGGRGRGSYEQYFGPGTRLTVT.